Each of the 8 T cell receptor beta chains below was sequenced from the same sample in a study of T cell responses to AZD1222 COVID-19 vaccine. Here immunoSEQ multiplex PCR was the method, and the copy in TCRdb shows in-frame clones only, minus some. Of approximately 85,000 clones in the sample, roughly nine tenths were seen once. The material was peripheral blood, obtained on day 0 of AZD1222 vaccination. These receptors all stem from an adult in good health.

The chain couples TRBV9 to TRBJ1-1; 9 nucleotides agree with TRBD1. From germline, CDR1 is SGDLS and CDR2 YYNGEE. The CDR3 length is 19 residues. V shed 0 bases and J 1 base; nucleotides not matched to a gene: 13. In DNA, the CDR3 is TGTGCCAGCAGCGTAGGGGTGGGGACAGGGCATATACCGAACACTGAAGCTTTCTTT. Encoded protein: CASSVGVGTGHIPNTEAFF.

This clone has only a few counts. The chain links TRBV24-1 to TRBJ2-3, with 9 bases fitting TRBD2. Trimming took 7 bases from V and 6 from J; bases not matched to a gene: 4. The CDR3 is 13 amino acids. CDR1 is KGHDR, CDR2 SFDVKD, per germline. The CDR3, as DNA: TGTGCCACCAGGCCTAGCGGGGACGATACGCAGTATTTT. Residues: CATRPSGDDTQYF.

CDR3: CASSPGVGIGSPLHF. The CDR3, as DNA: TGTGCCAGCAGCCCAGGGGTCGGTATAGGTTCACCCCTCCACTTT. This rearrangement joins TRBV6-5 to TRBJ1-6; possible D gene TRBD1, 6 bases. V dropped 6 bases and J dropped 9 bases, with 18 bases sitting between them. Germline CDR1 is MNHEY and CDR2 is SVGAGI. This CDR3 is 15 amino acids long.

This chain connects TRBV11-2 to TRBJ1-6, with D unclear. Germline assignment: CDR1 SGHAT and CDR2 FQNNGV. This CDR3 spans 16 amino acids. The V and J ends lost 8 bases and 7 bases respectively, with 21 bases between them. In nucleotides, the CDR3 is TGTGCCAGCGTCAGCACAGAAGCGAACTTGAATTCACCCCTCCACTTT. Amino acid sequence: CASVSTEANLNSPLHF.

This sequence joins TRBV7-9 and TRBJ2-1; 8 nucleotides agree with TRBD2. The V gene's germline CDR1 is SEHNR and CDR2 FQNEAQ (reference sequence). The CDR3 is 16 amino acids. V gave up 2 bases and J gave up 6 bases; unmatched junction bases: 9. The CDR3 DNA reads as TGTGCCAGCAGCTTAAAATATGGAGCGGGAGTCAATGAGCAGTTCTTC. This gives the protein CASSLKYGAGVNEQFF.

This clone was detected only a few times. The rearrangement uses TRBV7-3 and TRBJ2-1; possible D gene TRBD1, 5 bases. From germline, CDR1 is SGHTA and CDR2 FQGTGA. The length of the CDR3 is 16 residues. V gave up 1 base and J gave up 5 bases, with 15 bases separating them. The CDR3 DNA is TGTGCCAGCAGCTTAAGGGCAGGACAACCGGACAATGAGCAGTTCTTC. This codes for CASSLRAGQPDNEQFF.

The rearrangement joins TRBV5-4 to TRBJ2-7; D remains unclear. Germline V lookup: CDR1 SGHNT, CDR2 YYREEE (reference sequence). V was cut by 0 bases and J by 2 bases, with 6 bases left in between. The CDR3 has 13 residues. CDR3 nucleotide sequence: TGTGCCAGCAGCTTGGACGTAACCTACGAGCAGTACTTC. Its protein product is CASSLDVTYEQYF. Drawing the rest from reference TRBV5-4 and TRBJ2-7, the complete variable domain is ETGVTQSPTHLIKTRGQQVTLRCSSQSGHNTVSWYQQALGQGPQFIFQYYREEENGRGNFPPRFSGLQFPNYSSELNVNALELDDSALYLCASSLDVTYEQYFGPGTRLTVT.

V gene TRBV5-6 combines with J gene TRBJ1-6; D remains ambiguous. V shed 1 base and J shed 7 bases, with 9 bases lying between them. Per germline, CDR1 SGHDT and CDR2 YYEEEE. The CDR3 is 14 residues long. The CDR3 is CASSLRTDNSPLHF. The DNA of the CDR3 is TGTGCCAGCAGCTTGCGAACAGACAATTCACCCCTCCACTTT.